One sample yielded the 13 T cell receptor beta chains listed below, sequenced in a study of metastatic and nonmetastatic thyroid tumors. TCRdb re-called the PCR reads via MiXCR. The repertoire includes about 27,000 clones, 16% of them detected once, and about 6% sits in the top ten. There were no patients who had received any treatment before thyroid surgery. The sequencing input was blood. These receptors originate from a male donor with papillary thyroid cancer or a benign thyroid nodule (not recorded which). Some clones in this sample may be carry-over from other donors' samples.

This clone was seen at least ten times. V is TRBV28 and J is TRBJ2-1; possibly TRBD1 for D (6 bases). CDR1 MDHEN and CDR2 SYDVKM come from the germline V gene. V was shortened by 3 bases and J by 9 bases, with 12 bases between the two germline ends. This CDR3 comprises 13 residues. In DNA form, the CDR3 reads TGTGCCAGCAGTTTGATCAGGGGCCCTGAGCAGTTCTTC. Amino acids: CASSLIRGPEQFF.

This clone was seen repeatedly, ten times or more. The V gene is TRBV19, the J gene TRBJ1-5; D not resolved. The CDR3 loop spans 13 amino acids. CDR1 and CDR2 from the germline V gene are LNHDA and SQIVND (reference sequence). Trimming cost V 5 bases and J 5 bases, with 10 bases left between them. The CDR3 loop reads CASSVGFDQPQHF. CDR3 nucleotide sequence: TGTGCCAGTAGTGTAGGGTTCGATCAGCCCCAGCATTTT.

The chain uses TRBV2 and TRBJ2-1; 14 positions match TRBD2. The CDR3 spans 19 residues. Germline values: CDR1 SNHLY, CDR2 FYNNEI. The V gene end was trimmed by 4 bases and the J gene end by 0 bases; junction bases not matched to a gene: 8. The CDR3 DNA is TGTGCCAGCAGTGTGGGACTAGCGGGAGAGGGGTCCTCCTACAATGAGCAGTTCTTC. Translating it yields CASSVGLAGEGSSYNEQFF.

This clone was detected ten times or more. The V call is TRBV20-1, the J call TRBJ2-1; 7 bases agree with TRBD2. Looked up from germline, CDR1 is DFQATT and CDR2 is SNEGSKA (reference sequence). This CDR3 has 10 residues. V shed 6 bases, J shed 10 bases, and the junction held 3 bases outside the gene matches. The CDR3 reads CSAAGVEQFF. The CDR3 DNA sequence: TGCAGTGCCGCGGGAGTAGAGCAGTTCTTC.

By its share, this clone is medium-sized. The genes are TRBV30 and TRBJ2-7; 9 positions agree with TRBD1. Trimming cost V 2 bases and J 0 bases; bases outside gene matches: 2. The CDR3 has 14 residues. Germline CDR1 is GTSNPN and CDR2 is SVGIG (reference sequence). This CDR3 reads CAWSRQGGSYEQYF. The CDR3 coding sequence is TGTGCCTGGAGTAGACAGGGGGGCTCCTACGAGCAGTACTTC. Variable domain in full (rest from reference TRBV30 and TRBJ2-7): SQTIHQWPATLVQPVGSPLSLECTVEGTSNPNLYWYRQAAGRGLQLLFYSVGIGQISSEVPQNLSASRPQDRQFILSSKKLLLSDSGFYLCAWSRQGGSYEQYFGPGTRLTVT.

This clone was observed many times. The rearrangement uses TRBV7-2 and TRBJ2-5, with a weak D call TRBD2 (6 bases). The CDR3 has 14 residues. The germline V and J ends were trimmed by 5 bases and 1 base, with 11 bases remaining between them. Germline V gives CDR1 SGHTA, CDR2 FQGNSA. CDR3 nucleotide sequence: TGTGCCAGCAGCGTACTAGCCGGCCAAGAGACCCAGTACTTC. It is translated as CASSVLAGQETQYF.

This clone was recorded at least ten times. Other DNA sequences in the sample encode the same CDR3. The chain combines TRBV19 with TRBJ1-4; weak D call: TRBD1 (5 bases). Germline values: CDR1 LNHDA, CDR2 SQIVND (reference sequence). This CDR3 contains 13 residues. The germline V and J ends were trimmed by 3 bases and 11 bases, with 13 bases remaining between them. The CDR3 DNA reads TGTGCCAGTAGTATGTTCGACCGGGGGAAACTGTTTTTT. Translation: CASSMFDRGKLFF.

This clone was recorded many times. The V call is TRBV4-1, the J call TRBJ2-7; tentative D call: TRBD2 (5 bases). Germline CDR1 reads MGHRA; CDR2 reads YSYEKL. CDR3 length: 15 amino acids. Trimming shortened V by 1 base and J by 7 bases, and 17 bases separated the two germline ends. The CDR3 loop reads CASSQVSRSSGEQYF. Written as DNA, the CDR3 is TGCGCCAGCAGCCAAGTTTCCCGTTCCTCGGGGGAGCAGTACTTC.

This clone was detected only a few times. The chain recombines TRBV12-3 or TRBV12-4 with TRBJ2-1, with 9 bases aligning to TRBD2. This CDR3 spans 15 amino acids. V was pared by 5 bases and J by 6 bases, with 8 bases of the junction left unmatched. The CDR3 nucleotides read TGTGCCAGCAGTACAACAGCGGGAGGCGTCAATGAGCAGTTCTTC. Translating it yields CASSTTAGGVNEQFF.

In this sample, this clone turned up many times. The gene calls are TRBV5-1 and TRBJ1-1; D not certain. CDR1 is SGHRS, CDR2 YFSETQ, per germline. The CDR3 extends over 13 amino acids. Trimming stripped 2 bases from V and 5 bases from J, with 10 bases between. CDR3 nucleotides: TGCGCCAGCAGCTTTTGGGATGGGACTGAAGCTTTCTTT. Amino acid sequence: CASSFWDGTEAFF.

The chain uses TRBV6-5 and TRBJ1-1; D remains unclear. This CDR3 comprises 13 residues. V was shortened by 0 bases and J by 0 bases, with 2 bases between the two germline ends. CDR1 is MNHEY and CDR2 is SVGAGI in the germline V gene. The CDR3 DNA is TGTGCCAGCAGTTACTCTGTGAACACTGAAGCTTTCTTT. This translates into CASSYSVNTEAFF.

In this sample, this clone turned up many times. This chain connects TRBV19 to TRBJ2-6; 9 bases map to TRBD1. J lost 0 bases, V lost 7 bases, and 7 bases had no gene match. The CDR3 contains 17 residues. Germline V lookup: CDR1 LNHDA, CDR2 SQIVND (reference sequence). The CDR3 bases are TGTGCCAGTACCCGACAGGGGGAGGCCTCTGGGGCCAACGTCCTGACTTTC. Translated: CASTRQGEASGANVLTF.

This clone appeared many times. This chain links TRBV20-1 with TRBJ2-5; no clear D gene. The CDR3 has 14 residues. The germline gives CDR1 DFQATT, CDR2 SNEGSKA (reference sequence). V was cut by 2 bases and J by 0 bases, with 10 bases left in between. This CDR3 reads CSARSSGYQETQYF. The CDR3 coding sequence is TGCAGTGCTAGATCCTCAGGTTACCAAGAGACCCAGTACTTC.